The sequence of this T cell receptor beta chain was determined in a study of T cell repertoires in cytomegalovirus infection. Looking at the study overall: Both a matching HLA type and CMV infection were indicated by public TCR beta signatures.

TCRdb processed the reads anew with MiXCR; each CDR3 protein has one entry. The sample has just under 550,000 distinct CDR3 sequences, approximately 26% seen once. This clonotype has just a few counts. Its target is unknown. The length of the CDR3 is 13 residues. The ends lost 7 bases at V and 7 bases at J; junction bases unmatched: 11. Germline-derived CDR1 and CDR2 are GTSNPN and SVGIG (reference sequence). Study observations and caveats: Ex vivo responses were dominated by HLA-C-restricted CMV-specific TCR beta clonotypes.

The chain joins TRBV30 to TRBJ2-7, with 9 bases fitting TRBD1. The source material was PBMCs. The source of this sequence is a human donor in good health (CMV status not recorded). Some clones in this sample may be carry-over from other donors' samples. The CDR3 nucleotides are TGTGCCTTTTCCGGGACAGGGACCCCGGAGCAGTACGTC. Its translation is CAFSGTGTPEQYV.